The clone carrying this T cell receptor beta chain was observed once. Its target is unknown. PCR primers comprised 60 Vbeta and 13 Jbeta primers. The assay was immunoSEQ multiplex PCR, and TCRdb's table has in-frame clones only and misses some. The sample comprises about 130,000 clones, 70% to 85% of which are singletons, and 5% to 8.5% rests with the top ten. These donors, healthy bone marrow donors, were studied. This record comes from a study of cytomegalovirus exposure and HLA in healthy donors. Study background: In terms of ancestry, the Caucasian-associated cluster contained about four fifths of the approximately 400 genotyped donors.

The germline CDR1 and CDR2 sequences are SGHAT and FQNNGV. V was pared by 5 bases and J by 5 bases, with 8 bases between. The CDR3 runs to 12 residues. Whole-study results and caveats: Later work associated roughly 15,000 TCR beta sequences with HLA alleles at 0.05 false discovery rate.

This TCR derives from a middle-aged man in good health and CMV-seropositive. What was sequenced was PBMCs. The chain couples TRBV11-2 to TRBJ2-3; D unclear. The CDR3: CASSGPGDTQYF. In DNA, the CDR3 is TGTGCCAGCAGCGGGCCTGGAGATACGCAGTATTTT.